This T cell receptor (beta chain) derives from a study of T cell responses to AZD1222 COVID-19 vaccine. Study-level findings and limits: The peak T cell response came first, and repertoires were sampled only after it. The donor group comprised mostly white British people and more females; the analysis possibly underestimated clonal diversity. Variant regions that are unmutated are reportedly the target of nearly half of spike-specific TCRs.

Only in-frame clones appear in the TCRdb table, and some are missing; sequencing was by immunoSEQ multiplex PCR. This table holds fewer than 200,000 clones, around 89% found once. Points on this clone: Its specificity is not known.

This sequence was found in an adult in good health. The sequences come from peripheral blood, collected on day 0 of AZD1222 vaccination.

The CDR3 nucleotides read TGTGCCAGCAGTATTGGGGGTTCACGGGGACAGCCCCAGCATTTT. Translating gives CASSIGGSRGQPQHF. This chain uses TRBV28 with TRBJ1-5; D perhaps matches TRBD1 (5 bases). This CDR3 has 15 residues. Germline assignment: CDR1 MDHEN and CDR2 SYDVKM. V lost 5 bases to trimming and J lost 7 bases, with 18 bases between them.